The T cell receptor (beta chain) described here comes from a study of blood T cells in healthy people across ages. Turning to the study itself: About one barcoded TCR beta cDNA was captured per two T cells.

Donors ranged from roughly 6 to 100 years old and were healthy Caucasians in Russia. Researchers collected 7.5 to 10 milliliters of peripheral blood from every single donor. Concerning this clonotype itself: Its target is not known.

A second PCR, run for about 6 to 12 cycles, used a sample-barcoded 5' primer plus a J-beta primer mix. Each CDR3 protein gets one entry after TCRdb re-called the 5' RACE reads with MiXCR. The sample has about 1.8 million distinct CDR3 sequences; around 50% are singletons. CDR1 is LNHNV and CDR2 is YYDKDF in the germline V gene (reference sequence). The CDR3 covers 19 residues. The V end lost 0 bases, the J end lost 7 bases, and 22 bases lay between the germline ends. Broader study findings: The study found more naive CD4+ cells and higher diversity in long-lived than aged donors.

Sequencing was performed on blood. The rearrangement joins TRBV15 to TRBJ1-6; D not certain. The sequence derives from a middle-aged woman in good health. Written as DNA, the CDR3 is TGTGCCACCAGCAGAGAACTCTTTGCAGCGGACGGAGTCAATTCACCCCTCCACTTT. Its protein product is CATSRELFAADGVNSPLHF.